Each of the 21 T cell receptor beta chains below was sequenced from the same sample in a study of response to subunit inactivated influenza vaccine (dated by TCRdb to 2016 to 2019). Library method: RT-PCR. Sequenced using an Illumina HiSeq 2500. TCRdb reworked the public reads: Q25 trimming with fastp, MiXCR clone assembly, productive beta chains retained. Rows with one shared CDR3 protein collapse into an entry with the most common genes and DNA. In this sample the table shows more than 150,000 distinct CDR3 sequences, approximately 12% of which occur a single time. Clones ranked in the top ten supply approximately 35% of the sample. Material: CD8+ T cells sorted from PBMCs, obtained less than 30 months after vaccination. These TCRs come from a man between 50 and 69 years old who received an inactivated influenza vaccine. Donor details come from another sample of the same person, matched by shared clones.

The rearrangement uses TRBV12-3 or TRBV12-4 and TRBJ1-1, with D perhaps TRBD1 (5 bases). V was pared by 6 bases and J by 5 bases, with 19 bases between. The CDR3 consists of 15 residues. The CDR3 spells CASRPHPGGMTEAFF. The CDR3 DNA follows: TGTGCCAGCAGGCCCCATCCGGGGGGTATGACTGAAGCTTTCTTT.

This clonotype was seen only a few times. The rearrangement links TRBV5-1 to TRBJ1-1, with a weak D call TRBD1 (6 bases). The CDR3 is made up of 13 amino acids. With 5 bases removed from V and 1 base from J, the gap between germline ends came to 9 bases. Germline V CDR1 and CDR2: SGHRS, YFSETQ. The CDR3 here is CASRSDRNTEAFF. The CDR3 bases are TGCGCCAGCAGGTCGGACAGGAACACTGAAGCTTTCTTT.

The CDR3 DNA is TGTGCCAGCAGCGGGACAATCTCAAGCACAGATACGCAGTATTTT. Amino acid sequence: CASSGTISSTDTQYF. This sequence joins TRBV2 and TRBJ2-3, with D possibly being TRBD1 (6 bases). The ends were cut back, 6 bases at V and 0 bases at J, with 13 bases in the middle. The V gene's germline CDR1 is SNHLY and CDR2 FYNNEI. The CDR3 covers 15 residues.

The V and J genes are TRBV5-1 and TRBJ2-2; 7 nucleotides match TRBD1. The CDR3 extends over 15 amino acids. Germline trimming cut 4 bases from V and 5 bases from J; bases unmatched to any gene: 8. Germline CDR1 is SGHRS and CDR2 is YFSETQ. The CDR3 here is CASSQWTGPTGELFF. Written as DNA, the CDR3 is TGCGCCAGCAGCCAATGGACAGGTCCTACCGGGGAGCTGTTTTTT. Variable domain in full (rest from reference TRBV5-1 and TRBJ2-2): KAGVTQTPRYLIKTRGQQVTLSCSPISGHRSVSWYQQTPGQGLQFLFEYFSETQRNKGNFPGRFSGRQFSNSRSEMNVSTLELGDSALYLCASSQWTGPTGELFFGEGSRLTVL.

This clonotype was found many times. This chain links TRBV6-1 with TRBJ2-3, with 12 positions matching TRBD2. Trimming cost V 5 bases and J 0 bases; bases outside gene matches: 3. In germline, CDR1 is MNHNS, CDR2 SASEGT. The CDR3 has 16 amino acids. The CDR3 here is CASSQGLAGSTDTQYF. The DNA for the CDR3 is TGTGCCAGCAGTCAAGGACTAGCGGGGAGCACAGATACGCAGTATTTT.

This chain links TRBV27 with TRBJ2-3; 7 nucleotides line up with TRBD2. The CDR3 covers 15 residues. Germline V gene data show CDR1 as MNHEY and CDR2 as SMNVEV (reference sequence). V shed 5 bases and J 6 bases; nucleotides not matched to a gene: 11. In DNA form, the CDR3 reads TGTGCCAGCAGTCCAAAACCGCGGGGGTCGGATACGCAGTATTTT. Amino acid sequence: CASSPKPRGSDTQYF.

The chain is built from TRBV28 and TRBJ2-7; 8 bases match TRBD2. V was clipped by 4 bases and J by 4 bases; unmatched bases: 9. From germline, CDR1 is MDHEN and CDR2 SYDVKM. This CDR3 has 15 residues. CDR3 sequence reads: CASSSGLAPYYEQYF. For the CDR3, the DNA is TGTGCCAGCAGTTCCGGACTAGCTCCTTATTACGAGCAGTACTTC.

This clonotype was observed a few times. The rearrangement links TRBV4-3 to TRBJ2-2; tentatively, D is TRBD1 (6 bases). CDR1 and CDR2 (germline): LGHNA, YSLEER. V lost 4 bases and J 3 bases, leaving 12 bases between the germline ends. The CDR3 has 15 residues. CDR3 residues: CASSLDRSYTGELFF. The CDR3 bases are TGCGCCAGCAGCCTAGACAGGTCGTACACCGGGGAGCTGTTTTTT.

V is TRBV7-6 and J is TRBJ2-7, with TRBD2 as a possible D gene (5 bases). The germline CDR1 and CDR2 sequences are SGHVS and FNYEAQ. The CDR3 runs 15 residues. Between the trimmed V and J ends, which lost 4 bases and 0 bases, there was a span of 13 bases. CDR3 nucleotides: TGTGCCAGCAGCTCGGGGTTCTCGAGCTCCTACGAGCAGTACTTC. This gives the protein CASSSGFSSSYEQYF.

This clonotype was seen more than once but under ten times. V is TRBV20-1 and J is TRBJ2-7, with 8 bases identical to TRBD2. The trim removed 0 bases at V and 1 base at J, leaving 2 bases unmatched. The CDR3 extends over 14 amino acids. Per germline, CDR1 DFQATT and CDR2 SNEGSKA (reference sequence). CDR3: CSARDAGGSYEQYF. The CDR3, as DNA: TGCAGTGCTAGAGATGCGGGAGGTTCCTACGAGCAGTACTTC.

This sequence joins TRBV28 and TRBJ2-3; a weak D match, TRBD2 (5 bases). CDR1 MDHEN and CDR2 SYDVKM come from the germline V gene. Trimming removed 5 bases at V and 4 bases at J, with 7 bases between. The CDR3 sequence is 12 residues long. In DNA form, the CDR3 reads TGTGCCAGCAGTGAGGGTCCAGATACGCAGTATTTT. Its translation is CASSEGPDTQYF.

The rearrangement uses TRBV12-3 or TRBV12-4 and TRBJ1-6; possible D gene TRBD1, 5 bases. V lost 5 bases and J lost 9, with 14 bases in between. The CDR3 spans 14 residues. CDR3 in DNA: TGTGCCAGCAGTCCGGGAGGGGTTGTTTCACCCCTCCACTTT. Translation gives CASSPGGVVSPLHF.

This clonotype has ten or more counts. V is TRBV7-2 and J is TRBJ2-1; D perhaps matches TRBD1 (5 bases). Trimming cost V 2 bases and J 2 bases, with 16 bases left between them. This CDR3 is 17 amino acids long. CDR1 and CDR2 from the germline V gene are SGHTA and FQGNSA. As DNA, the CDR3 is TGTGCCAGCAGCTTACCGTCAGGGTTGGGCACCTACAATGAGCAGTTCTTC. Translated: CASSLPSGLGTYNEQFF.

V gene TRBV14 combines with J gene TRBJ2-2, with TRBD1 matching 12 bases. The CDR3 loop spans 19 amino acids. Germline V lookup: CDR1 SGHDN, CDR2 FVKESK. The J segment lost 0 bases and the V segment lost 4 bases, leaving 9 bases of the junction unmatched. The CDR3 reads CASSPGTGGPLPNTGELFF. In DNA, the CDR3 is TGTGCCAGCAGCCCGGGGACAGGGGGCCCATTACCGAACACCGGGGAGCTGTTTTTT.

This clonotype has at least ten counts. The chain combines TRBV4-2 with TRBJ1-1; weak D call: TRBD1 (6 bases). The germline gives CDR1 LGHNA, CDR2 YNFKEQ. Trimming left V 3 bases short and J 1 base short, with 9 bases between. The CDR3 is 14 residues long. As DNA, the CDR3 is TGTGCCAGCAGCCAGGGGGGGGCGAACACTGAAGCTTTCTTT. This gives the protein CASSQGGANTEAFF.

This clonotype was counted many times. The J gene is TRBJ2-4, the V gene TRBV21-1; the table's D call, TRBD2, has no DNA check behind it. TRBV21-1 is an annotated pseudogene. This CDR3 region has 21 residues. The CDR3 sequence: CASSKRWTSGNESVTKNIQYF. DNA for the CDR3: TGTGCCAGCAGCAAACGATGGACTAGCGGGAATGAGTCTGTGACCAAAAACATTCAGTACTTC.

The chain carries TRBV4-3 and TRBJ2-7; D is tentatively TRBD1 or TRBD2 (5 bases each). Trimming stripped 0 bases from V and 1 base from J, with 10 bases between. The CDR3 loop spans 15 amino acids. Per the germline V gene, CDR1 is LGHNA and CDR2 is YSLEER. CDR3 sequence reads: CASSQDRGLSYEQYF. The CDR3 DNA is TGCGCCAGCAGCCAAGATCGGGGCCTGTCCTACGAGCAGTACTTC.

The chain employs TRBV6-2 or TRBV6-3 and TRBJ2-3; D may be TRBD1 (5 bases). The CDR3 covers 14 residues. The germline gives CDR1 MNHEY, CDR2 SVGEGT. Trimming removed 2 bases from V and 2 bases from J, with 8 bases in between. Here the CDR3 DNA reads TGTGCCAGCAGTTACGGCAGGGCCACAGATACGCAGTATTTT. It codes for CASSYGRATDTQYF.

A few counts support this clonotype. The chain has TRBV11-2 and TRBJ2-7; D is undetermined. The germline V and J ends were trimmed by 1 base and 3 bases, with 7 bases remaining between them. The CDR3 is made up of 13 amino acids. Germline loops: CDR1 SGHAT, CDR2 FQNNGV. For the CDR3, the DNA is TGTGCCAGCAGCTTAGCGGGCAACTACGAGCAGTACTTC. It yields the protein CASSLAGNYEQYF.

This sequence joins TRBV6-5 and TRBJ2-2; unclear D gene. V shed 0 bases and J shed 7 bases, with 12 bases lying between them. Germline assignment: CDR1 MNHEY and CDR2 SVGAGI. This CDR3 region has 15 residues. In DNA, the CDR3 is TGTGCCAGCAGTTACTCGACGCAGAGGAACGGGGAGCTGTTTTTT. It is translated as CASSYSTQRNGELFF.

This clonotype came up a few times. The rearrangement uses TRBV29-1 and TRBJ2-5, with D hard to call. CDR1 and CDR2 (germline): SQVTM, ANQGSEA. The CDR3 is 14 residues long. The ends were cut back, 1 base at V and 1 base at J, with 10 bases in the middle. The CDR3 region is CSVEARLVQETQYF. The DNA for the CDR3 is TGCAGCGTTGAAGCCCGACTGGTCCAAGAGACCCAGTACTTC.